These 23 T cell receptor beta chains were sequenced from one sample in a study of OX40 agonist ivuxolimab in advanced cancers. The table came from immunoSEQ multiplex PCR; TCRdb's copy has only in-frame clones and leaves some out. The sample consists of some 51,000 clones, approximately 90% of them appearing once. This specimen was CD4+ or CD8+ T cells sorted from blood, taken in a trial of the OX40 agonist ivuxolimab. The receptors were sampled from an adult with an advanced solid tumor such as melanoma, head and neck, liver or kidney cancer.

The chain carries TRBV9 and TRBJ2-7; TRBD1 matches at 7 bases. The J segment lost 5 bases and the V segment lost 0 bases, leaving 11 bases of the junction unmatched. CDR3 size: 16 residues. The germline CDR1 and CDR2 sequences are SGDLS and YYNGEE. The CDR3 bases are TGTGCCAGCAGCGTAGAACAGGGGATGGCCCAGGACGAGCAGTACTTC. Its translation is CASSVEQGMAQDEQYF.

The J gene is TRBJ2-4, the V gene TRBV4-2, with TRBD1 matching over 7 bases. Unmatched junction bases numbered 13, after V lost 2 bases and J lost 6 bases. This CDR3 region has 17 residues. CDR1 is LGHNA, CDR2 YNFKEQ, per germline. CDR3 sequence reads: CASSQNVPGTVRNIQYF. DNA for the CDR3: TGTGCCAGCAGCCAAAACGTGCCCGGGACAGTTAGAAACATTCAGTACTTC.

V and J are TRBV6-5 and TRBJ1-5, with a tentative D call TRBD1 (6 bases). Per germline, CDR1 MNHEY and CDR2 SVGAGI. V dropped 6 bases and J dropped 0 bases, with 12 bases sitting between them. CDR3 length equals 15 residues. CDR3 in DNA: TGTGCCAGCAGACCCCGACAGGTTAGCAATCAGCCCCAGCATTTT. It specifies CASRPRQVSNQPQHF.

V gene TRBV4-2 combines with J gene TRBJ2-3, with 7 bases fitting TRBD2. The CDR3 runs to 12 residues. Germline CDR1 reads LGHNA; CDR2 reads YNFKEQ. The J segment lost 4 bases and the V segment lost 5 bases, leaving 0 bases of the junction unmatched. The CDR3 loop is CASSAGADTQYF. The CDR3 DNA follows: TGTGCCAGCAGCGCGGGGGCAGATACGCAGTATTTT.

The chain couples TRBV19 to TRBJ1-3; no clear D gene. CDR3 length equals 15 residues. The germline V and J ends were trimmed by 0 bases and 0 bases, with 6 bases remaining between them. The germline V gene encodes CDR1 LNHDA and CDR2 SQIVND (reference sequence). CDR3 sequence: CASSIDRNSGNTIYF. The CDR3 nucleotides are TGTGCCAGTAGTATAGATCGGAACTCTGGAAACACCATATATTTT.

The rearrangement joins TRBV18 to TRBJ1-1; D ambiguous. Trimming cost V 3 bases and J 1 base, with 3 bases left between them. The CDR3 loop spans 12 amino acids. In germline, CDR1 is KGHSH, CDR2 LQKENI. The CDR3 protein is CASSPKNTEAFF. In DNA form, the CDR3 reads TGTGCCAGCTCACCTAAGAACACTGAAGCTTTCTTT.

The chain is built from TRBV6-5 and TRBJ1-5; TRBD1 is a possible D gene (6 bases). The CDR3 has 14 amino acids. Germline CDR1 is MNHEY and CDR2 is SVGAGI. Between the trimmed V and J ends, which lost 8 bases and 0 bases, there was a span of 11 bases. The CDR3 protein is CASRPTGSNQPQHF. The CDR3 DNA sequence: TGTGCCAGCCGACCGACAGGTAGCAATCAGCCCCAGCATTTT.

This chain uses TRBV27 with TRBJ1-5; 9 bases are shared with TRBD1. With V trimmed by 5 bases and J by 0 bases, 8 bases remained unmatched. The CDR3 spans 17 residues. Germline V gives CDR1 MNHEY, CDR2 SMNVEV (reference sequence). The CDR3 is CASSLRQGDYSNQPQHF. For the CDR3, the DNA is TGTGCCAGCAGTCTCCGACAGGGGGATTATAGCAATCAGCCCCAGCATTTT.

V usage is TRBV28 and J usage is TRBJ1-4, with D possibly TRBD1 on 6 matching bases. CDR1 MDHEN and CDR2 SYDVKM come from the germline V gene. V gave up 5 bases and J gave up 1 base, with 11 bases separating them. The CDR3 contains 15 residues. CDR3 bases: TGTGCCAGCAGTCCGACAGGAGTAACTAATGAAAAACTGTTTTTT. Its protein is CASSPTGVTNEKLFF.

This clone was recorded once. V and J are TRBV18 and TRBJ1-1; no clear D gene. The ends were cut back, 0 bases at V and 4 bases at J, with 6 bases in the middle. The CDR3 is 13 residues long. Germline-derived CDR1 and CDR2 are KGHSH and LQKENI. For the CDR3, the DNA is TGTGCCAGCTCACCACCGAGCAGCACTGAAGCTTTCTTT. Amino acids: CASSPPSSTEAFF.

The chain links TRBV6-5 to TRBJ1-4, with 8 bases that match TRBD1. J lost 6 bases, V lost 6 bases, and 9 bases had no gene match. The CDR3 loop spans 15 amino acids. From germline, CDR1 is MNHEY and CDR2 SVGAGI. CDR3 residues: CASRTRQGWDEKLFF. CDR3 sequence (DNA): TGTGCCAGCAGAACCAGACAGGGGTGGGATGAAAAACTGTTTTTT.

The chain carries TRBV5-1 and TRBJ2-7; 10 bases are a match to TRBD1. Germline V gene data show CDR1 as SGHRS and CDR2 as YFSETQ. With 2 bases clipped from V and 4 bases from J, the junction kept 3 bases outside the gene matches. This CDR3 has 14 amino acids. The CDR3 region is CASSFGQGVYEQYF. For the CDR3, the DNA is TGCGCCAGCAGCTTCGGACAGGGGGTTTACGAGCAGTACTTC. Using reference TRBV5-1 and TRBJ2-7 for the parts outside the CDR3, the full variable domain is KAGVTQTPRYLIKTRGQQVTLSCSPISGHRSVSWYQQTPGQGLQFLFEYFSETQRNKGNFPGRFSGRQFSNSRSEMNVSTLELGDSALYLCASSFGQGVYEQYFGPGTRLTVT.

The V call is TRBV27, the J call TRBJ2-2; D call uncertain. The germline V and J ends were trimmed by 3 bases and 3 bases, with 8 bases remaining between them. The V gene's germline CDR1 is MNHEY and CDR2 SMNVEV (reference sequence). The CDR3 has 14 residues. DNA for the CDR3: TGTGCCAGCAGTTTCCAGGATGACACCGGGGAGCTGTTTTTT. Protein: CASSFQDDTGELFF.

The V and J genes are TRBV7-8 and TRBJ2-2; the match to TRBD2 covers 11 bases. Trimming took 6 bases from V and 5 from J; bases not matched to a gene: 5. The germline CDR1 and CDR2 sequences are SGHVS and FQNEAQ. The CDR3 extends over 15 amino acids. The CDR3 is CASRTSGGRTGELFF. As DNA, the CDR3 is TGTGCCAGCAGAACTAGCGGGGGAAGGACCGGGGAGCTGTTTTTT. Using reference TRBV7-8 and TRBJ2-2 for the parts outside the CDR3, the full variable domain is GAGVSQSPRYKVAKRGQDVALRCDPISGHVSLFWYQQALGQGPEFLTYFQNEAQLDKSGLPSDRFFAERPEGSVSTLKIQRTQQEDSAVYLCASRTSGGRTGELFFGEGSRLTVL.

Comments on this clone: Germline is not matched at one junction end, which may reflect a read error. This chain connects TRBV5-4 to TRBJ2-5; D ambiguous. The germline CDR1 and CDR2 sequences are SGHNT and YYREEE (reference sequence). The CDR3 loop spans 11 amino acids. CDR3 amino acids: CASSLSGPPHF. The CDR3 coding sequence is TGTGCCAGCAGCTTGTCCGGACCGCCGCACTTC.

The chain carries TRBV9 and TRBJ1-4, with D possibly being TRBD1 (6 bases). This CDR3 is 17 amino acids long. The V gene lost 0 bases and the J gene lost 0 bases, with 12 bases spanning the gap. Germline V CDR1 and CDR2: SGDLS, YYNGEE. This CDR3 is CASSVGPGAATNEKLFF. The CDR3 coding sequence is TGTGCCAGCAGCGTAGGGCCGGGGGCAGCAACTAATGAAAAACTGTTTTTT.

The CDR3, as DNA: TGTGCCACCTGCGTTCTCGGGAACACTGAAGCTTTCTTT. Translation: CATCVLGNTEAFF. The chain employs TRBV19 and TRBJ1-1, with D uncertain. Germline lookup yields CDR1 LNHDA and CDR2 SQIVND (reference sequence). This CDR3 region has 13 residues. V was pared by 10 bases and J by 1 base, with 13 bases between. Supplemented by reference TRBV19 and TRBJ1-1, the full variable domain reads DGGITQSPKYLFRKEGQNVTLSCEQNLNHDAMYWYRQDPGQGLRLIYYSQIVNDFQKGDIAEGYSVSREKKESFPLTVTSAQKNPTAFYLCATCVLGNTEAFFGQGTRLTVV.

The V and J genes are TRBV11-2 and TRBJ2-7; the match to TRBD1 covers 8 bases. J gave up 2 bases and V 5 bases, and 5 bases lay outside the gene matches. The CDR3 loop spans 14 amino acids. CDR1 SGHAT and CDR2 FQNNGV come from the germline V gene. The CDR3 sequence: CASSRQGRPYEQYF. The DNA for the CDR3 is TGTGCCAGCAGCCGACAGGGGCGCCCCTACGAGCAGTACTTC.

This clone was found a few times. Other DNA sequences in the sample encode the same CDR3. This chain uses TRBV27 with TRBJ2-1; D not resolved. Trimming removed 0 bases at V and 7 bases at J, with 7 bases between. Germline-derived CDR1 and CDR2 are MNHEY and SMNVEV (reference sequence). The CDR3 has 13 residues. CDR3 in DNA: TGTGCCAGCAGTTTATCTCATAGGAATGAGCAGTTCTTC. Protein: CASSLSHRNEQFF.

This clone was counted between two and nine times. The chain recombines TRBV5-6 with TRBJ1-6, with D unclear. Germline V gene sequence: CDR1 SGHDT, CDR2 YYEEEE. V was shortened by 4 bases and J by 3 bases, with 11 bases between the two germline ends. The CDR3 has 15 amino acids. The CDR3 bases are TGTGCCAGCAGCCGAAACGGATTCTATAATTCACCCCTCCACTTT. This gives the protein CASSRNGFYNSPLHF.

This sequence joins TRBV18 and TRBJ1-1; weak D call: TRBD1 (5 bases). The ends were cut back, 3 bases at V and 6 bases at J, with 14 bases in the middle. Germline V gene data show CDR1 as KGHSH and CDR2 as LQKENI. The CDR3 consists of 14 residues. Here the CDR3 DNA reads TGTGCCAGCTCACCCCTAAGGGACTCCCCTGAAGCTTTCTTT. Translated: CASSPLRDSPEAFF.

This chain joins TRBV10-2 and TRBJ2-3, with TRBD2 matching 11 bases. The V and J ends lost 4 bases and 5 bases, in that order; junction bases with no gene match: 2. The CDR3 totals 14 residues. Germline V lookup: CDR1 WSHSY, CDR2 SAAADI. DNA of the CDR3: TGCGCCAGCAGTGCTAGCGGGGGGCGAGATACGCAGTATTTT. This translates into CASSASGGRDTQYF.

The chain is built from TRBV28 and TRBJ1-1; D ambiguous. CDR3 length: 12 amino acids. V lost 5 bases and J 11 bases, leaving 15 bases between the germline ends. Germline CDR1 reads MDHEN; CDR2 reads SYDVKM. The CDR3 loop is CASSGPGNGAFF. Written as DNA, the CDR3 is TGTGCCAGCAGTGGGCCTGGGAATGGGGCTTTCTTT. Variable domain in full (rest from reference TRBV28 and TRBJ1-1): DVKVTQSSRYLVKRTGEKVFLECVQDMDHENMFWYRQDPGLGLRLIYFSYDVKMKEKGDIPEGYSVSREKKERFSLILESASTNQTSMYLCASSGPGNGAFFGQGTRLTVV.